A single sample is the source of the 29 T cell receptor beta chains below, sequenced in a study of pediatric ulcerative colitis. Here immunoSEQ multiplex PCR was the method, and the copy in TCRdb shows in-frame clones only, minus some. The repertoire holds tens of thousands of clones, over 70% seen once, with 5.2% in the top ten. Sample: blood. Receptors were obtained from a boy aged 5-17 years with moderate ulcerative colitis.

V is TRBV25-1 and J is TRBJ2-1, with 11 nucleotides matching TRBD2. V dropped 7 bases and J dropped 4; count of bases not matched to a gene: 3. The CDR3 is 14 residues long. The germline gives CDR1 MGHDK, CDR2 SYGVNS. CDR3 sequence: CASTGTSGYNEQFF. The CDR3, as DNA: TGTGCCAGCACCGGGACTAGCGGATACAATGAGCAGTTCTTC.

CDR3 amino acids: CASSQGYPQGAGETQYF. The CDR3 DNA reads as TGCGCCAGCAGCCAAGGCTACCCTCAGGGGGCAGGGGAGACCCAGTACTTC. The chain recombines TRBV4-1 with TRBJ2-5, with TRBD1 matching 8 bases. The germline CDR1 and CDR2 sequences are MGHRA and YSYEKL. With 1 base clipped from V and 5 bases from J, the junction kept 12 bases outside the gene matches. The CDR3 extends over 17 amino acids.

The genes are TRBV30 and TRBJ2-5; 10 bases are a match to TRBD2. Germline-derived CDR1 and CDR2 are GTSNPN and SVGIG (reference sequence). V was clipped by 3 bases and J by 2 bases; unmatched bases: 6. This CDR3 spans 15 amino acids. The CDR3 sequence is CAWSLGAGGQETQYF. CDR3 nucleotide sequence: TGTGCCTGGAGCCTCGGAGCGGGAGGGCAAGAGACCCAGTACTTC. Variable domain in full (rest from reference TRBV30 and TRBJ2-5): SQTIHQWPATLVQPVGSPLSLECTVEGTSNPNLYWYRQAAGRGLQLLFYSVGIGQISSEVPQNLSASRPQDRQFILSSKKLLLSDSGFYLCAWSLGAGGQETQYFGPGTRLLVL.

The V call is TRBV7-2, the J call TRBJ1-2, with D perhaps matching TRBD1 (5 bases). Looked up from germline, CDR1 is SGHTA and CDR2 is FQGNSA. Trimming removed 2 bases at V and 4 bases at J, with 14 bases between. The CDR3 loop spans 15 amino acids. This chain's CDR3 is CASSLFEGISYGYTF. The CDR3 DNA reads TGTGCCAGCAGCTTATTCGAGGGGATCTCCTATGGCTACACCTTC.

The CDR3 sequence: CASSKTLDVLGETQYF. In nucleotides, the CDR3 is TGTGCCAGCAGTAAGACCTTAGATGTGTTGGGGGAGACCCAGTACTTC. V usage is TRBV27 and J usage is TRBJ2-5; D gene ambiguous. The V gene lost 5 bases and the J gene lost 5 bases, with 21 bases spanning the gap. Germline CDR1 is MNHEY and CDR2 is SMNVEV (reference sequence). The CDR3 sequence is 16 residues long.

The CDR3 bases are TGTGCCAGCAGTGACTCGGGACTAGTTCGCCCCAATGAGCAGTTCTTC. Protein: CASSDSGLVRPNEQFF. The chain recombines TRBV6-4 with TRBJ2-1, with 8 nucleotides matching TRBD2. CDR1 and CDR2 (germline): MRHNA, SNTAGT. V gave up 0 bases and J gave up 6 bases; unmatched junction bases: 7. This CDR3 has 16 amino acids.

The chain couples TRBV15 to TRBJ1-5; no definite D call. V lost 1 base to trimming and J lost 9 bases, with 10 bases between them. Germline CDR1 and CDR2: LNHNV and YYDKDF (reference sequence). This CDR3 comprises 13 residues. Here the CDR3 reads CATSRGDGGPQHF. CDR3 nucleotides: TGTGCCACCAGCAGAGGCGACGGCGGGCCCCAGCATTTT.

V is TRBV11-2 and J is TRBJ1-1; no clear D gene. V lost 1 base to trimming and J lost 8 bases, with 8 bases between them. The germline gives CDR1 SGHAT, CDR2 FQNNGV. This CDR3 spans 12 amino acids. The CDR3 is CASSLVYREAFF. The DNA of the CDR3 is TGTGCCAGCAGCTTAGTATATCGCGAAGCTTTCTTT.

V usage is TRBV18 and J usage is TRBJ2-7; the D call may be TRBD1 or TRBD2 (5 bases each). The V and J ends lost 2 bases and 2 bases respectively, with 16 bases between them. The CDR3 consists of 16 residues. CDR1 and CDR2 from the germline V gene are KGHSH and LQKENI. In DNA, the CDR3 is TGTGCCAGCTCACCAAAGTCCGGGACGTTCCCCTACGAGCAGTACTTC. It specifies CASSPKSGTFPYEQYF.

The genes are TRBV7-3 and TRBJ1-4; tentatively, D is TRBD1 (5 bases). The CDR3 runs to 14 residues. V lost 3 bases, J lost 3 bases, and 8 bases lay in between. Germline lookup yields CDR1 SGHTA and CDR2 FQGTGA. CDR3 sequence: CASSFTGANEKLFF. The DNA of the CDR3 is TGTGCCAGCAGCTTTACAGGCGCTAATGAAAAACTGTTTTTT.

The chain carries TRBV6-6 and TRBJ1-1; no reliable D call. This CDR3 region has 16 residues. Per the germline V gene, CDR1 is MNHNY and CDR2 is SVGAGI (reference sequence). Trimming took off 0 bases at V and 0 bases at J, with 11 bases between the two ends. In DNA form, the CDR3 reads TGTGCCAGCAGTTACTCGCAGCTGAGTCTGAACACTGAAGCTTTCTTT. This sequence encodes CASSYSQLSLNTEAFF.

V and J are TRBV5-1 and TRBJ2-2; maybe TRBD2 (5 bases). Trimming took 5 bases from V and 5 from J, leaving 13 bases between them. CDR3 length: 14 residues. The germline V gene encodes CDR1 SGHRS and CDR2 YFSETQ. The DNA of the CDR3 is TGCGCCAGCAGTCGCTCCCGGGATACCGGGGAGCTGTTTTTT. Residues: CASSRSRDTGELFF. Using reference TRBV5-1 and TRBJ2-2 for the parts outside the CDR3, the full variable domain is KAGVTQTPRYLIKTRGQQVTLSCSPISGHRSVSWYQQTPGQGLQFLFEYFSETQRNKGNFPGRFSGRQFSNSRSEMNVSTLELGDSALYLCASSRSRDTGELFFGEGSRLTVL.

As for this clone: The same CDR3 also results from other DNA sequences found in this sample. V is TRBV5-1 and J is TRBJ2-3, with D tentatively TRBD2 (6 bases). The V end lost 0 bases, the J end lost 1 base, and 9 bases lay between the germline ends. The CDR3 covers 15 residues. Germline CDR1 is SGHRS and CDR2 is YFSETQ. As DNA, the CDR3 is TGCGCCAGCAGCTTGGCGGGGGATCGCACAGATACGCAGTATTTT. Protein: CASSLAGDRTDTQYF.

The rearrangement links TRBV19 to TRBJ2-5, with D possibly matching TRBD2 (6 bases). Trimming stripped 9 bases from V and 2 bases from J, with 22 bases between. The CDR3 covers 16 residues. The germline V gene encodes CDR1 LNHDA and CDR2 SQIVND (reference sequence). CDR3 nucleotide sequence: TGTGCCAGCAAAAGTGGGGCAGCGGGCTTACAAGAGACCCAGTACTTC. Protein product: CASKSGAAGLQETQYF.

The chain recombines TRBV19 with TRBJ2-5; D is perhaps TRBD1 (7 bases). From germline, CDR1 is LNHDA and CDR2 SQIVND (reference sequence). The CDR3 is 15 residues long. Trimming removed 5 bases at V and 1 base at J, with 14 bases between. This chain's CDR3 is CASSPTGRPQETQYF. CDR3 coding DNA: TGTGCCAGTAGTCCGACAGGGAGGCCCCAAGAGACCCAGTACTTC. Using reference TRBV19 and TRBJ2-5 for the parts outside the CDR3, the full variable domain is DGGITQSPKYLFRKEGQNVTLSCEQNLNHDAMYWYRQDPGQGLRLIYYSQIVNDFQKGDIAEGYSVSREKKESFPLTVTSAQKNPTAFYLCASSPTGRPQETQYFGPGTRLLVL.

The V gene is TRBV10-3, the J gene TRBJ1-1; maybe TRBD1 (6 bases). The CDR3 totals 17 residues. Germline V lookup: CDR1 ENHRY, CDR2 SYGVKD. Trimming pared 0 bases from V and 0 bases from J, leaving 14 bases between. In nucleotides, the CDR3 is TGTGCCATCAGTGAGTCTACAGGGAAGGGGGTGAACACTGAAGCTTTCTTT. Translation: CAISESTGKGVNTEAFF.

The chain employs TRBV5-8 and TRBJ1-2; D uncertain. The CDR3 loop spans 15 amino acids. The V end lost 6 bases, the J end lost 6 bases, and 21 bases lay between the germline ends. Germline values: CDR1 SGHTS, CDR2 YDEGEE. The CDR3 coding sequence is TGTGCCAGCATCCTCTCAAGGTCTCGGGAGAATGGCTACACCTTC. Protein product: CASILSRSRENGYTF. The whole variable domain, filled in from reference TRBV5-8 and TRBJ1-2, reads EAGVTQSPTHLIKTRGQQATLRCSPISGHTSVYWYQQALGLGLQFLLWYDEGEERNRGNFPPRFSGRQFPNYSSELNVNALELEDSALYLCASILSRSRENGYTFGSGTRLTVV.

J is TRBJ2-7 and V is TRBV9; TRBD1 matches 11 bases. V shed 3 bases and J 9 bases; nucleotides not matched to a gene: 11. This CDR3 comprises 15 residues. Germline V gives CDR1 SGDLS, CDR2 YYNGEE. CDR3 sequence: CASSATMDRGQGQYF. The DNA of the CDR3 is TGTGCCAGCAGCGCAACTATGGACAGGGGGCAAGGGCAGTACTTC. Supplemented by reference TRBV9 and TRBJ2-7, the full variable domain reads DSGVTQTPKHLITATGQRVTLRCSPRSGDLSVYWYQQSLDQGLQFLIQYYNGEERAKGNILERFSAQQFPDLHSELNLSSLELGDSALYFCASSATMDRGQGQYFGPGTRLTVT.

This chain uses TRBV2 with TRBJ1-4; no clear D gene. The V gene lost 0 bases and the J gene lost 10 bases, with 30 bases spanning the gap. CDR3 length equals 20 residues. Germline CDR1 is SNHLY and CDR2 is FYNNEI. As DNA, the CDR3 is TGTGCCAGCAGTGAAGCCAGTCGGTGGGCAGGTACTAATGATTTTGTAAAACTGTTTTTT. It specifies CASSEASRWAGTNDFVKLFF.

The chain joins TRBV15 to TRBJ1-3, with a tentative D call TRBD1 (5 bases). V gave up 0 bases and J gave up 4 bases, with 13 bases separating them. CDR3 size: 16 residues. Per germline, CDR1 LNHNV and CDR2 YYDKDF (reference sequence). The CDR3 sequence: CATSRDVAGHGNTIYF. The CDR3 DNA is TGTGCCACCAGCAGAGATGTGGCAGGGCACGGAAACACCATATATTTT.

The chain is built from TRBV5-6 and TRBJ1-1, with D hard to call. V shed 0 bases and J shed 1 base, with 4 bases lying between them. The CDR3 covers 13 residues. CDR1 is SGHDT and CDR2 is YYEEEE in the germline V gene. DNA of the CDR3: TGTGCCAGCAGCTTGGAGGGGAACACTGAAGCTTTCTTT. Protein product: CASSLEGNTEAFF. The whole variable domain, filled in from reference TRBV5-6 and TRBJ1-1, reads DAGVTQSPTHLIKTRGQQVTLRCSPKSGHDTVSWYQQALGQGPQFIFQYYEEEERQRGNFPDRFSGHQFPNYSSELNVNALLLGDSALYLCASSLEGNTEAFFGQGTRLTVV.

This chain joins TRBV5-1 and TRBJ2-4, with 7 nucleotides matching TRBD2. This CDR3 is 13 amino acids long. Unmatched junction bases numbered 3, after V lost 2 bases and J lost 7 bases. Per germline, CDR1 SGHRS and CDR2 YFSETQ. The DNA for the CDR3 is TGCGCCAGCAGCTTTGGGAGGGACAACATTCAGTACTTC. Translated, it gives CASSFGRDNIQYF.

V is TRBV2 and J is TRBJ2-7, with a possible D match to TRBD1 (6 bases). The CDR3 is 11 residues long. Trimming cost V 8 bases and J 3 bases, with 8 bases left between them. The germline CDR1 and CDR2 sequences are SNHLY and FYNNEI. The CDR3 is CASQDSYEQYF. As DNA, the CDR3 is TGTGCCAGCCAGGACAGCTACGAGCAGTACTTC.

The chain combines TRBV18 with TRBJ1-5, with TRBD1 matching 7 bases. V lost 3 bases and J lost 0; bases outside the gene matches: 5. This CDR3 is built from 16 residues. Germline V gene data show CDR1 as KGHSH and CDR2 as LQKENI. Here the CDR3 DNA reads TGTGCCAGCTCACCTGGGACAGACCATAGCAATCAGCCCCAGCATTTT. It codes for CASSPGTDHSNQPQHF.

V is TRBV6-1 and J is TRBJ2-7; D gene ambiguous. This CDR3 is 13 amino acids long. Germline values: CDR1 MNHNS, CDR2 SASEGT. The germline V and J ends were trimmed by 4 bases and 6 bases, with 13 bases remaining between them. The CDR3 region is CASSGFSWGEQYF. CDR3 bases: TGTGCCAGCAGTGGTTTTAGCTGGGGCGAGCAGTACTTC.

The V gene is TRBV19, the J gene TRBJ2-7; perhaps TRBD2 as D (6 bases). This CDR3 region has 15 residues. V dropped 5 bases and J dropped 0 bases, with 14 bases sitting between them. The germline V gene has CDR1 LNHDA and CDR2 SQIVND (reference sequence). The CDR3 DNA reads as TGTGCCAGTAGTGCCTATAGCGGTCTCTCCTACGAGCAGTACTTC. Encoded protein: CASSAYSGLSYEQYF.

The rearrangement uses TRBV5-1 and TRBJ2-1, with 10 bases lining up with TRBD2. V lost 5 bases to trimming and J lost 1 base; unmatched junction nucleotides: 9. The CDR3 has 17 amino acids. Germline V gene sequence: CDR1 SGHRS, CDR2 YFSETQ. The CDR3: CASRWASGSPSYNEQFF. Written as DNA, the CDR3 is TGCGCCAGCAGGTGGGCTAGCGGGAGCCCATCCTACAATGAGCAGTTCTTC.

This chain connects TRBV11-2 to TRBJ2-1; the D is unclear. The CDR3 contains 13 residues. The germline CDR1 and CDR2 sequences are SGHAT and FQNNGV. Trimming left V 8 bases short and J 8 bases short, with 16 bases between. The CDR3 nucleotides are TGTGCCAGCTACCCGTTTCCCTCGGATGAGCAGTTCTTC. It yields the protein CASYPFPSDEQFF.

V gene TRBV27 combines with J gene TRBJ1-5; 8 bases match TRBD1. The V and J ends lost 6 bases and 2 bases, in that order; junction bases with no gene match: 6. This CDR3 is 15 amino acids long. Germline V gene sequence: CDR1 MNHEY, CDR2 SMNVEV (reference sequence). The CDR3 protein is CASSPGTGGNQPQHF. The CDR3 DNA reads as TGTGCCAGCAGCCCCGGGACAGGTGGCAATCAGCCCCAGCATTTT.